This TCR beta chain was recovered during a study of molecular identifiers for immune sequencing clone quantification. Concerning this clonotype: Its antigen is still unknown.

Libraries of naive CD8 cells were prepared from around 20,000 to 1,000,000 sorted cells using 10%, 30% or 50% RNA. Study results and caveats: For effector cells, clones above 20 RNA copies held over 98% of molecules; for naive cells, under 1%.

Losses at the gene ends were 4 bases for V and 7 bases for J; bases not matched to a gene: 10. The CDR3 runs to 16 residues. Germline values: CDR1 LNHDA, CDR2 SQIVND (reference sequence). TCRdb processed the PCR reads anew with MiXCR; each CDR3 protein has one entry. This sample has 600,000 to 650,000 distinct CDR3 sequences; approximately 20% occur once, and the top ten carry roughly 0.83%. Input material: naive CD8+ T cells from blood, with Jurkat cell RNA spiked in. Subset indicated: FACS-sorted CD8+CD4-CCR7+CD45RA+ naive T cells. This chain joins TRBV19 and TRBJ2-1; 10 bases are a match to TRBD2. The sequence derives from a human donor in good health. Some libraries in this study had Jurkat cell RNA spiked in. CDR3: CASSTPAAGGLNEQFF. The CDR3 nucleotides are TGTGCCAGTAGTACGCCCGCAGCGGGAGGGCTGAATGAGCAGTTCTTC.